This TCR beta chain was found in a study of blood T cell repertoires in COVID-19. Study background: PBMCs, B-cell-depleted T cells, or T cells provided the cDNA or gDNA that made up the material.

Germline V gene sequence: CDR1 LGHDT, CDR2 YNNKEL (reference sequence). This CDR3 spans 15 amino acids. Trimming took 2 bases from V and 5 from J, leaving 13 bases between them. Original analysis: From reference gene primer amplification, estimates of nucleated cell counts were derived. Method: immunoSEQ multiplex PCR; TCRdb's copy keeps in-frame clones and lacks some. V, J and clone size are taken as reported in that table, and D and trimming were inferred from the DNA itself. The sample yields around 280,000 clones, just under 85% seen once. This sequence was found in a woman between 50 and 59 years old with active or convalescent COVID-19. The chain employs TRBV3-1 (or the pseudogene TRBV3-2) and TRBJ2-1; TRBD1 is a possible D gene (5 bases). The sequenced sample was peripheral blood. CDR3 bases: TGTGCCAGCAGCCAAAGGGGTCCGATTAACAATGAGCAGTTCTTC. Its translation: CASSQRGPINNEQFF.